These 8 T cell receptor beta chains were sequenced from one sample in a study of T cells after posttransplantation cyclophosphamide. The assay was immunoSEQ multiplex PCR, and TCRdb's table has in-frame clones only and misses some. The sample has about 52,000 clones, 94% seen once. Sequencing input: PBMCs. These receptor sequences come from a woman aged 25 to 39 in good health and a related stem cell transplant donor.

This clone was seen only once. The CDR3 DNA reads as TGCGCCAGCAGCCAAGGGACAGAGGCCCTCTATGGCTACACCTTC. Its translation: CASSQGTEALYGYTF. V usage is TRBV4-3 and J usage is TRBJ1-2, with a tentative D call TRBD1 (6 bases). The germline CDR1 and CDR2 sequences are LGHNA and YSLEER. V was shortened by 1 base and J by 4 bases, with 13 bases between the two germline ends. The CDR3 consists of 15 residues.

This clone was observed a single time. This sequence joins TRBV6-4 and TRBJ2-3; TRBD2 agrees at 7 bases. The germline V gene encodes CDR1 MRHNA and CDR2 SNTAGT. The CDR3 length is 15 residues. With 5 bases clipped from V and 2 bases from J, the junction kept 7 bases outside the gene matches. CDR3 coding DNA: TGTGCCAGCAGTTGGGGGGGACGTGTCACAGATACGCAGTATTTT. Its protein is CASSWGGRVTDTQYF.

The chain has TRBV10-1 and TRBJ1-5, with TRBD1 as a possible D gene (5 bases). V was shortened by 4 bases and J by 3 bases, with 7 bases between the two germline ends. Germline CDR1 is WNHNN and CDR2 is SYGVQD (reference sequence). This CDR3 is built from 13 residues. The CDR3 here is CASSGQYNQPQHF. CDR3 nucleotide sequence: TGCGCCAGCAGTGGACAGTACAATCAGCCCCAGCATTTT.

This chain's CDR3 is CASSGGSGGASGDTQYF. As DNA, the CDR3 is TGTGCCAGCAGCGGGGGATCGGGGGGGGCGAGTGGAGATACGCAGTATTTT. J is TRBJ2-3 and V is TRBV2, with 8 bases that match TRBD2. The ends lost 6 bases at V and 5 bases at J; junction bases unmatched: 16. This CDR3 contains 17 residues. Germline CDR1 and CDR2: SNHLY and FYNNEI.

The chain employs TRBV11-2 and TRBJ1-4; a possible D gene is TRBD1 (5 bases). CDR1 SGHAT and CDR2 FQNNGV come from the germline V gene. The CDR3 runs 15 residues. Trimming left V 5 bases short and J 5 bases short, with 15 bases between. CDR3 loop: CASSLLRGTNEKLFF. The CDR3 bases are TGTGCCAGCAGCCTCCTCCGGGGGACGAATGAAAAACTGTTTTTT.

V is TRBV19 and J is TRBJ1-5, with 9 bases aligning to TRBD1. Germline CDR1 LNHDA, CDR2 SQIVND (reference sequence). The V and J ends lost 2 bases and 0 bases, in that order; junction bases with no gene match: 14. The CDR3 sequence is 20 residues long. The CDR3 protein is CASSIPQPGQGVYSNQPQHF. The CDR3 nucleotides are TGTGCCAGTAGTATACCACAACCGGGACAGGGAGTTTATAGCAATCAGCCCCAGCATTTT.

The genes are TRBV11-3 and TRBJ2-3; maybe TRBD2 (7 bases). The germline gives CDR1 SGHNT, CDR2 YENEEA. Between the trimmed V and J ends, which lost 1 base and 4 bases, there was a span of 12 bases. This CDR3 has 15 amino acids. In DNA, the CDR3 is TGTGCCAGCAGCTTAGGGGGGGGGCGGGCAGATACGCAGTATTTT. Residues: CASSLGGGRADTQYF.

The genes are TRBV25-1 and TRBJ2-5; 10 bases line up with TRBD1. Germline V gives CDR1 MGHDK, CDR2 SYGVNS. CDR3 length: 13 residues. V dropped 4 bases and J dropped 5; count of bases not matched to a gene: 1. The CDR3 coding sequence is TGTGCCAGCAGTGTGGACAGGGGGGAGACCCAGTACTTC. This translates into CASSVDRGETQYF. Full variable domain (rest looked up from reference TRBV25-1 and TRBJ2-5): EADIYQTPRYLVIGTGKKITLECSQTMGHDKMYWYQQDPGMELHLIHYSYGVNSTEKGDLSSESTVSRIRTEHFPLTLESARPSHTSQYLCASSVDRGETQYFGPGTRLLVL.